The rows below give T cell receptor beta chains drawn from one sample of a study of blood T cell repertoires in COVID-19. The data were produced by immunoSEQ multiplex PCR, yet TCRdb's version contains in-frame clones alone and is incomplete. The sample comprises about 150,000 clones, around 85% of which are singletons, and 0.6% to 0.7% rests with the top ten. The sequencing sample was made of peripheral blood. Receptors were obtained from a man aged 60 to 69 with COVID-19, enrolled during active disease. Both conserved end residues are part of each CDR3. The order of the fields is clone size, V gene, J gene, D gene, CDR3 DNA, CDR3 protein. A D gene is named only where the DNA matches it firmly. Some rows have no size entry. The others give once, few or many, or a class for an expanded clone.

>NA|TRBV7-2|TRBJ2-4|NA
TGTGCCAGCAGCTTAGCCGGGGTTGGGGCCAAAAACATTCAGTACTTC
CASSLAGVGAKNIQYF
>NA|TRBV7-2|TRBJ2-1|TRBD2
TGTGCCAGCAGCTCCCTAGCGGGGCCCGGCAGCCATGAGCAGTTCTTC
CASSSLAGPGSHEQFF
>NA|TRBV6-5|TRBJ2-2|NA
TGTGCCAGCAGTCTAGCGCCCGCTCCCACCGGGGAGCTGTTTTTT
CASSLAPAPTGELFF
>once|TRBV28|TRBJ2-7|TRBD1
TGTGCCAGCAGTCCCCCCCCCGGACAGGCCCGATCGGAGTACTTC
CASSPPPGQARSEYF
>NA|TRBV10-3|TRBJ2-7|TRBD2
TGTGCCATCAGTGAGGGGACTAAATCCTACGAGCAGTACTTC
CAISEGTKSYEQYF
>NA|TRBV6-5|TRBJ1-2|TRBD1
TGTGCCAGCAGTTACGGGACAGGGGGAAATGGCTACACCTTC
CASSYGTGGNGYTF
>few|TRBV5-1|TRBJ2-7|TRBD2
TGCGCCAGCAGCTTGTCCGCGGGAGGGCCCTACGAGCAGTACTTC
CASSLSAGGPYEQYF
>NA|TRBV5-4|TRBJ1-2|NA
TGTGCCAGCAGCTTGGCCAGCGTGGGGGCTCGGGATGGCTACACCTTC
CASSLASVGARDGYTF
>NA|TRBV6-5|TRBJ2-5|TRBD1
TGTGCCAGCAGCCCGGGACAGGGAGGAAAGACCCAGTACTTC
CASSPGQGGKTQYF
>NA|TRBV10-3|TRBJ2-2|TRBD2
TGTGCCACTTCTGGGGCTAGCGGGACCGGGGAGCTGTTTTTT
CATSGASGTGELFF
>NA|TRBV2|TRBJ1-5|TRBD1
TGTGCCAGCAGCGAAGGGACAGGCCAGCCCCAGCATTTT
CASSEGTGQPQHF
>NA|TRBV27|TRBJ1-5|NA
TGTGCCAGCAGTTTATCGAGGCAGGGGATTCATCAGCCCCAGCATTTT
CASSLSRQGIHQPQHF
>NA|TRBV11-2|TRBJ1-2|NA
TGTGCCAGCAGCTTAGATGTCAGACTGTCCTATGGCTACACCTTC
CASSLDVRLSYGYTF
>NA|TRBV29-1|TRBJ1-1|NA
TGCAGCGTTGTAGTAATGAACACTGAAGCTTTCTTT
CSVVVMNTEAFF
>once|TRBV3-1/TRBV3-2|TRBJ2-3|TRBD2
TGTGCCAGCAGCTCTTACCCGGGTGCGGGGGGACCAGATACGCAGTATTTT
CASSSYPGAGGPDTQYF
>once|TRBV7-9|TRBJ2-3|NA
TGTGCCAGCACCCAGGATGGGCTTAGCACAGATACGCAGTATTTT
CASTQDGLSTDTQYF
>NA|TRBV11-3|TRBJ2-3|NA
TGTGCCAGCAGCCCCCCTGCCCCTCAACGGTTCACAGATACGCAGTATTTT
CASSPPAPQRFTDTQYF
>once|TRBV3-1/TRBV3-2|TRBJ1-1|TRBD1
TGTGCCAGCAGCCAAGACAGTGCGGGACAGGAGGCTTTCTTT
CASSQDSAGQEAFF
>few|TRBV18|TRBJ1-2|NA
TGTGCCAGCTCACCACGGGGCATGAATGGCTACACCTTC
CASSPRGMNGYTF
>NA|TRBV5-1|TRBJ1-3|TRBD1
TGCGCCAGCAGCCGGACAGGGGTCGATGGAAACACCATATATTTT
CASSRTGVDGNTIYF
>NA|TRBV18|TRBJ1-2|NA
TGTGCCAGCTCACCAAACGCGGGTGGCTACACCTTC
CASSPNAGGYTF
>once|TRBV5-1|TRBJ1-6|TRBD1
TGCGCCAGCACCCCGGGACACCAGGGGGGATCACCCCTCCACTTT
CASTPGHQGGSPLHF
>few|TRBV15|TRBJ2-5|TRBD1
TGTGCCACCAGCAGAGATTATGGCCGGACAGGGGGAGAGACCCAGTACTTC
CATSRDYGRTGGETQYF
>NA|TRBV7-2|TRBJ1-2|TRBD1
TGTGCCAGCAGCTTAGTCGGGCCAGGACAGGGGCCCTACACCTTC
CASSLVGPGQGPYTF
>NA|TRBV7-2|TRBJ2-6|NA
TGTGCCAGCAGCTGGGCCCGACAGATTGACACCGGGGCCAACGTCCTGACTTTC
CASSWARQIDTGANVLTF
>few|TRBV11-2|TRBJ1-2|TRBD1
TGTGCCAGCAGCTCCAGACAGGGTCGAAATGGCTACACCTTC
CASSSRQGRNGYTF
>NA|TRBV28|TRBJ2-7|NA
TGTGCCAGCACCACTACGGCCATAAACTACGAGCAGTACTTC
CASTTTAINYEQYF
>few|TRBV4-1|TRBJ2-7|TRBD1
TGCGCCAGCAGCCGCGGTATGTCGCTTGACAGGGGGCGCGAGCAGTACTTC
CASSRGMSLDRGREQYF
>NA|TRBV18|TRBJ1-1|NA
TGTGCCAGCTCACCACTAAGTCAACAGGATGAAGCTTTCTTT
CASSPLSQQDEAFF
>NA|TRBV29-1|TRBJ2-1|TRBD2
TGCAGCGCCAAGGCCAGCGGGAGAGCGAATGAGCAGTTCTTC
CSAKASGRANEQFF
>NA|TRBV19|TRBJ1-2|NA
TGTGCCAGTACCCGGACAGCTAACTATGGCTACACCTTC
CASTRTANYGYTF
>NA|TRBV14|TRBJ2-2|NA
TGTGCCAGCAGCCAAGATCAACGGGGTACCGGGGAGCTGTTTTTT
CASSQDQRGTGELFF
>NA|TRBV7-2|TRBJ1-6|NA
TGTGCCAGCAGCTTACAGGGCTCTGGTTCACCCCTCCACTTT
CASSLQGSGSPLHF
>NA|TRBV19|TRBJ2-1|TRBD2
TGTGCCAGTAAGCCGGCAGGGTGGGAGGGGAGGAATGAGCAGTTCTTC
CASKPAGWEGRNEQFF
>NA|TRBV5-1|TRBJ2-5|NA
TGCGCCAGCAGCTTGGGGGCAGGGGAAGAGACCCAGTACTTC
CASSLGAGEETQYF
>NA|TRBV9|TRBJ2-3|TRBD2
TGTGCCAGCAGCGTAATCGGGGCGGGGGGTACAGATACGCAGTATTTT
CASSVIGAGGTDTQYF
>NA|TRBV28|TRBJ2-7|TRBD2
TGTGCCACATACAGGTCCGGGGGGGAGCAGTACTTC
CATYRSGGEQYF
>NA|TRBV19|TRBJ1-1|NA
TGTGCCAGTAGTATAGGGCAGACACCGAACACTGAAGCTTTCTTT
CASSIGQTPNTEAFF
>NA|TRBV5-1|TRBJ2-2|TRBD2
TGCGCCAGCAGCCCGGGACTAGCGGGGAACACCGGGGAGCTGTTTTTT
CASSPGLAGNTGELFF
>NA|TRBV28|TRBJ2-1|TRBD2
TGTGCCAGCAGTTCCCGACTAGCGGGGGGTTTCTACAATGAGCAGTTCTTC
CASSSRLAGGFYNEQFF
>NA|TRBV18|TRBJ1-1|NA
TGTGCCAGCTCACCAATCCGGGATCAAGCTTTCTTT
CASSPIRDQAFF
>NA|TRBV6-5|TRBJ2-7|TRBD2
TGTGCCAGCAGCGTCGGGGGGGGCGGAACCTACGAGCAGTACTTC
CASSVGGGGTYEQYF
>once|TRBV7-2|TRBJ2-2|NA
TGTGCCAGCAGCACAGGGAACACCGGGGAGCTGTTTTTT
CASSTGNTGELFF
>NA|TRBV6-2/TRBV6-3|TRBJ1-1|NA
TGTGCCAGCAGTGATTCGACAGGATCGGGAACTGAAGCTTTCTTT
CASSDSTGSGTEAFF
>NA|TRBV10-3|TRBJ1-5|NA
TGTGCCATCAGTGAGTCGATGAAACACGATAGCAATCAGCCCCAGCATTTT
CAISESMKHDSNQPQHF